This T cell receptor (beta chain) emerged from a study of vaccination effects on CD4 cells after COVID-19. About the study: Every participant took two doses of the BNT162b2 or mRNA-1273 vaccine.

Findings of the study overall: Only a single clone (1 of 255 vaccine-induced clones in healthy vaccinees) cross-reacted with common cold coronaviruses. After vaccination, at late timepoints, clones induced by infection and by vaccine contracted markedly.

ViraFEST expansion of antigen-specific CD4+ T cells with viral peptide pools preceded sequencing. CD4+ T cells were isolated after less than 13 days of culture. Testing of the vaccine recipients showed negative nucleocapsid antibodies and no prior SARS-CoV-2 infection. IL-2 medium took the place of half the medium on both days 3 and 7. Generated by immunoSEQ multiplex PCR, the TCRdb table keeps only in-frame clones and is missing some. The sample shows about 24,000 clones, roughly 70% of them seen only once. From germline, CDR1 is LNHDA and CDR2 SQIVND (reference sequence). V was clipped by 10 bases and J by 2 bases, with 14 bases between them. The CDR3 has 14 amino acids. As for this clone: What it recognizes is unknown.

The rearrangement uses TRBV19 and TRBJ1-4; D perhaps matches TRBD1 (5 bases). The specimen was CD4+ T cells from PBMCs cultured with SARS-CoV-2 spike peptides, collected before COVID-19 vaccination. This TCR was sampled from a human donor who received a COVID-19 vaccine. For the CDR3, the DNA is TGTGCCATCGGCGGGGGAGGGACTAATGAAAAACTGTTTTTT. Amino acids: CAIGGGGTNEKLFF.